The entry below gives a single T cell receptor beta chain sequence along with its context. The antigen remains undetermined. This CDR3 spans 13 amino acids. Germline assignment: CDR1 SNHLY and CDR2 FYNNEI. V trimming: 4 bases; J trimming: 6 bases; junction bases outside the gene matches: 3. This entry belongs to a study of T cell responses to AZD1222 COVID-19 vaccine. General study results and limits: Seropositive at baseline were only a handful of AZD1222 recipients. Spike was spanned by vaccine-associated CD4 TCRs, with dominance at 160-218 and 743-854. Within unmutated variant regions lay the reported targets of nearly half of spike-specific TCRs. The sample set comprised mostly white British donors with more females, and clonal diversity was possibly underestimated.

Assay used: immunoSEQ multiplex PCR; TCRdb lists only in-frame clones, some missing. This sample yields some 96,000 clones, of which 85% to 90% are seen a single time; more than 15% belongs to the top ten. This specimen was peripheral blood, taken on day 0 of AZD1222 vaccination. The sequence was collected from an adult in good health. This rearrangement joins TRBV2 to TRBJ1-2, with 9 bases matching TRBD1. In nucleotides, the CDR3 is TGTGCCAGCAGTGGGGACAGGGCCCATGGCTACACCTTC. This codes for CASSGDRAHGYTF.